The 22 T cell receptor beta chains below were found in one sample sequenced in a study of blood T cell repertoires in COVID-19. The table came from immunoSEQ multiplex PCR; TCRdb's copy has only in-frame clones and leaves some out. The sample records fewer than 250,000 clones, 84% being singletons. The sequencing sample was made of peripheral blood. The receptor source for this set is a human donor in a cohort sampled during active COVID-19.

The chain employs TRBV9 and TRBJ2-1, with D possibly being TRBD2 (5 bases). The CDR3 is made up of 16 amino acids. V lost 4 bases, J lost 3 bases, and 17 bases lay in between. Germline V gene sequence: CDR1 SGDLS, CDR2 YYNGEE. The CDR3 protein is CASSTRGLAVYNEQFF. In DNA form, the CDR3 reads TGTGCCAGCAGCACCCGGGGTCTAGCAGTCTACAATGAGCAGTTCTTC.

The rearrangement links TRBV10-3 to TRBJ2-2; TRBD1 aligns across 9 bases. This CDR3 comprises 15 residues. J lost 6 bases, V lost 1 base, and 3 bases had no gene match. The germline gives CDR1 ENHRY, CDR2 SYGVKD. The CDR3 loop reads CAISEWDREAGELFF. For the CDR3, the DNA is TGTGCCATCAGTGAGTGGGACAGGGAGGCCGGGGAGCTGTTTTTT.

The table lists this clone with a few counts. The chain employs TRBV3-1 (or the pseudogene TRBV3-2) and TRBJ2-7, with TRBD1 identical over 7 bases. V shed 4 bases and J 3 bases; nucleotides not matched to a gene: 6. Looked up from germline, CDR1 is LGHDT and CDR2 is YNNKEL (reference sequence). This CDR3 spans 14 amino acids. The CDR3 bases are TGTGCCAGCAGCCTCCGACAGGGATTCTACGAGCAGTACTTC. This encodes CASSLRQGFYEQYF.

This clone occurred once. The J gene is TRBJ2-5, the V gene TRBV3-1 (or the pseudogene TRBV3-2); 9 bases align to TRBD2. Germline lookup yields CDR1 LGHDT and CDR2 YNNKEL (reference sequence). The CDR3 totals 14 residues. J was trimmed by 4 bases and V by 3 bases; bases with no gene match: 3. CDR3 region: CASSQRGGGETQYF. CDR3 bases: TGTGCCAGCAGCCAGCGGGGGGGTGGAGAGACCCAGTACTTC.

This chain joins TRBV28 and TRBJ1-2; 7 nucleotides line up with TRBD1. CDR3 length equals 14 residues. The V gene end was trimmed by 5 bases and the J gene end by 4 bases; junction bases not matched to a gene: 7. CDR1 MDHEN and CDR2 SYDVKM come from the germline V gene. The CDR3 protein is CASSAGTDLYGYTF. The DNA for the CDR3 is TGTGCCAGCAGTGCCGGGACAGACCTCTATGGCTACACCTTC.

V and J are TRBV5-8 and TRBJ1-1; 7 bases line up with TRBD1. This CDR3 comprises 17 residues. With 5 bases clipped from V and 0 bases from J, the junction kept 13 bases outside the gene matches. Germline CDR1 and CDR2: SGHTS and YDEGEE. CDR3 region: CASRNFRQGNMNTEAFF. The CDR3 region has the DNA TGTGCCAGCAGAAACTTCCGACAGGGCAATATGAACACTGAAGCTTTCTTT.

V and J are TRBV11-2 and TRBJ1-3; D is unclear. This CDR3 is 13 amino acids long. Germline CDR1 reads SGHAT; CDR2 reads FQNNGV. V was pared by 0 bases and J by 3 bases, with 3 bases between. CDR3 in amino acids: CASSLDRGNTIYF. The CDR3, as DNA: TGTGCCAGCAGCTTAGATCGTGGAAACACCATATATTTT. Combining the CDR3 with reference TRBV11-2 and TRBJ1-3 gives the whole variable domain EAGVAQSPRYKIIEKRQSVAFWCNPISGHATLYWYQQILGQGPKLLIQFQNNGVVDDSQLPKDRFSAERLKGVDSTLKIQPAKLEDSAVYLCASSLDRGNTIYFGEGSWLTVV.

The V call is TRBV11-2, the J call TRBJ2-1; possible D gene TRBD1, 6 bases. Per the germline V gene, CDR1 is SGHAT and CDR2 is FQNNGV. The CDR3 loop spans 18 amino acids. The V end was cut by 3 bases, the J end by 5 bases, with 23 bases between. The CDR3 DNA sequence: TGTGCCAGCAGCTTCCGCAGGGGCAGCTCGTGGGCCAACAATGAGCAGTTCTTC. It encodes CASSFRRGSSWANNEQFF.

The V call is TRBV25-1, the J call TRBJ2-7, with 11 positions matching TRBD2. The germline V gene has CDR1 MGHDK and CDR2 SYGVNS. V lost 10 bases to trimming and J lost 7 bases; unmatched junction nucleotides: 12. The CDR3 covers 14 residues. CDR3 in amino acids: CATTTSGIAREQYF. CDR3 in DNA: TGTGCCACTACGACTAGCGGGATCGCCAGGGAGCAGTACTTC.

The chain is built from TRBV6-4 and TRBJ1-1, with 11 bases aligning to TRBD1. Germline V lookup: CDR1 MRHNA, CDR2 SNTAGT. The CDR3 loop spans 15 amino acids. The ends lost 0 bases at V and 5 bases at J; junction bases unmatched: 2. CDR3 loop: CASSDSDRGPTEAFF. The CDR3 nucleotides read TGTGCCAGCAGTGACTCGGACAGGGGGCCAACTGAAGCTTTCTTT.

The rearrangement uses TRBV5-1 and TRBJ2-2; D gene unclear. Germline V CDR1 and CDR2: SGHRS, YFSETQ. The CDR3 totals 14 residues. The V end was cut by 4 bases, the J end by 2 bases, with 9 bases between. This CDR3 reads CASSVQSNTGELFF. The CDR3 coding sequence is TGCGCCAGCAGCGTTCAATCAAACACCGGGGAGCTGTTTTTT.

The chain combines TRBV4-2 with TRBJ1-2; the D gene is possibly TRBD1 (6 bases). The CDR3 runs 16 residues. The V end lost 3 bases, the J end lost 0 bases, and 14 bases lay between the germline ends. Looked up from germline, CDR1 is LGHNA and CDR2 is YNFKEQ. For the CDR3, the DNA is TGTGCCAGCAGCCAGGTCACAGGGTACCCTAACTATGGCTACACCTTC. Residues: CASSQVTGYPNYGYTF.

The chain combines TRBV3-1 (or the pseudogene TRBV3-2) with TRBJ2-5, with D perhaps matching TRBD1 (5 bases). CDR3 length: 13 residues. V gave up 7 bases and J gave up 1 base, with 10 bases separating them. The germline gives CDR1 LGHDT, CDR2 YNNKEL (reference sequence). CDR3 region: CASNTQGQETQYF. CDR3 DNA: TGTGCCAGCAATACTCAGGGCCAAGAGACCCAGTACTTC.

V usage is TRBV10-1 and J usage is TRBJ2-7; 11 bases are shared with TRBD2. Germline V gene data show CDR1 as WNHNN and CDR2 as SYGVQD (reference sequence). V lost 3 bases and J lost 4; bases outside the gene matches: 5. This CDR3 has 15 residues. The CDR3 region is CASSELAGAPYEQYV. CDR3 nucleotide sequence: TGCGCCAGCAGTGAACTAGCGGGAGCCCCTTACGAGCAGTACGTC.

This chain joins TRBV2 and TRBJ2-3; 7 bases line up with TRBD2. CDR1 SNHLY and CDR2 FYNNEI come from the germline V gene. The J segment lost 2 bases and the V segment lost 7 bases, leaving 6 bases of the junction unmatched. The CDR3 is made up of 14 amino acids. The CDR3: CASKSSGFTDTQYF. The CDR3 DNA sequence: TGTGCCAGCAAGTCTAGCGGTTTCACAGATACGCAGTATTTT.

The J gene is TRBJ1-6, the V gene TRBV18, with TRBD1 matching 8 bases. The length of the CDR3 is 16 residues. J gave up 7 bases and V 5 bases, and 10 bases lay outside the gene matches. CDR1 and CDR2 (germline): KGHSH, LQKENI. The CDR3: CASSMTGAFGNSPLHF. The CDR3 DNA reads as TGTGCCAGCTCAATGACAGGGGCCTTTGGGAATTCACCCCTCCACTTT. The full variable domain, rest sourced from reference TRBV18 and TRBJ1-6, is NAGVMQNPRHLVRRRGQEARLRCSPMKGHSHVYWYRQLPEEGLKFMVYLQKENIIDESGMPKERFSAEFPKEGPSILRIQQVVRGDSAAYFCASSMTGAFGNSPLHFGNGTRLTVT.

This chain uses TRBV4-2 with TRBJ2-1, with 10 bases matching TRBD2. Trimming removed 0 bases from V and 4 bases from J; junction bases left unmatched: 9. The CDR3 length is 18 residues. CDR1 and CDR2 from the germline V gene are LGHNA and YNFKEQ. In DNA, the CDR3 is TGTGCCAGCAGCCAAGATCATGAGCGGGAGGGGTCTTACAATGAGCAGTTCTTC. Translated, it gives CASSQDHEREGSYNEQFF.

The genes are TRBV4-1 and TRBJ1-1; TRBD1 might be the D (6 bases). V was trimmed by 4 bases and J by 0 bases, leaving 15 bases between them. CDR1 and CDR2 (germline): MGHRA, YSYEKL. This CDR3 spans 16 amino acids. The CDR3 DNA reads TGCGCCAGCAGCCGGAATACAGGGCCGTTGAACACTGAAGCTTTCTTT. It translates to CASSRNTGPLNTEAFF.

This sequence joins TRBV28 and TRBJ1-6; D uncertain. CDR3 length: 15 residues. The V and J ends lost 5 bases and 0 bases respectively, with 8 bases between them. The V gene's germline CDR1 is MDHEN and CDR2 SYDVKM. This chain's CDR3 is CASSRRSSYNSPLHF. CDR3 in DNA: TGTGCCAGCAGTCGACGGAGCTCCTATAATTCACCCCTCCACTTT.

The chain employs TRBV28 and TRBJ1-5; D possibly corresponds to TRBD1 (5 bases). The CDR3 has 14 residues. Trimming left V 10 bases short and J 1 base short, with 14 bases between. Germline loops: CDR1 MDHEN, CDR2 SYDVKM. CDR3 coding DNA: TGTGCCACCTCGCAGGGTGGGAGCAATCAGCCCCAGCATTTT. The encoded protein is CATSQGGSNQPQHF.

The rearrangement links TRBV30 to TRBJ2-2, with TRBD2 matching over 7 bases. The CDR3 is 14 amino acids. Germline V gives CDR1 GTSNPN, CDR2 SVGIG (reference sequence). Unmatched junction bases numbered 4, after V lost 1 base and J lost 5 bases. The CDR3 bases are TGTGCCTGGAGTGATTGGGGAGGGACCGGGGAGCTGTTTTTT. This encodes CAWSDWGGTGELFF. The entire variable domain, with the rest obtained from reference TRBV30 and TRBJ2-2, is as follows: SQTIHQWPATLVQPVGSPLSLECTVEGTSNPNLYWYRQAAGRGLQLLFYSVGIGQISSEVPQNLSASRPQDRQFILSSKKLLLSDSGFYLCAWSDWGGTGELFFGEGSRLTVL.

The chain recombines TRBV7-3 with TRBJ2-6, with D possibly TRBD1 on 6 matching bases. Trimming stripped 6 bases from V and 0 bases from J, with 9 bases between. Per the germline V gene, CDR1 is SGHTA and CDR2 is FQGTGA. This CDR3 is 15 amino acids long. The CDR3 sequence is CASRLDSSGANVLTF. For the CDR3, the DNA is TGTGCCAGCAGACTGGACAGCTCTGGGGCCAACGTCCTGACTTTC.